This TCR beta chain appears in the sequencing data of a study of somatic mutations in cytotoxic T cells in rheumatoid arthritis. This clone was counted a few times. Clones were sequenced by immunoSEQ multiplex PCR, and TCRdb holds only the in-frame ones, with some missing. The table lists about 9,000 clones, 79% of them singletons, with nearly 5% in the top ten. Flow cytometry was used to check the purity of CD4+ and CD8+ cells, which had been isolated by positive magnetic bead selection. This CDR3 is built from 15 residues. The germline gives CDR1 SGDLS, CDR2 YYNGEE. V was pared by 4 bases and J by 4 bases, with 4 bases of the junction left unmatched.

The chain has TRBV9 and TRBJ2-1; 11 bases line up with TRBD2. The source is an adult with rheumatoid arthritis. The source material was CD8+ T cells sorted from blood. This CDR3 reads CASSPRLAGYNEQFF. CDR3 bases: TGTGCCAGCAGCCCCCGACTAGCGGGGTACAATGAGCAGTTCTTC. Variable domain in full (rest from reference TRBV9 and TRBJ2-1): DSGVTQTPKHLITATGQRVTLRCSPRSGDLSVYWYQQSLDQGLQFLIQYYNGEERAKGNILERFSAQQFPDLHSELNLSSLELGDSALYFCASSPRLAGYNEQFFGPGTRLTVL.